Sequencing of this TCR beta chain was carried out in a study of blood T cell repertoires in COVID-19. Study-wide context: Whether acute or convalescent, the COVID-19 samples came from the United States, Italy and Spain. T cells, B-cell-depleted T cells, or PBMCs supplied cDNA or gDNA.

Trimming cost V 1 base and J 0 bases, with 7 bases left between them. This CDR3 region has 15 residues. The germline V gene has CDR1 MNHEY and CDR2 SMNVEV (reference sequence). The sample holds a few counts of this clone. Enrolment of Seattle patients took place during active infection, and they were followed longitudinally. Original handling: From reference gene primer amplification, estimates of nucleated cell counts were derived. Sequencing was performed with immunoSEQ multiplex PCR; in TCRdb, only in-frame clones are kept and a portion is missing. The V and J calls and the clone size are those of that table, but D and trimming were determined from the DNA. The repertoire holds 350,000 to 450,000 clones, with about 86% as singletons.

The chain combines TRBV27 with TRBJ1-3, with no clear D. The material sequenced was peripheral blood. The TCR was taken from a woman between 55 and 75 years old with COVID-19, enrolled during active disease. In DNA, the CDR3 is TGTGCCAGCAGTTTATATGGCAACTCTGGAAACACCATATATTTT. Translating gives CASSLYGNSGNTIYF.